These 6 T cell receptor beta chains share one sample of origin, sequenced in a study of T cell responses to AZD1222 COVID-19 vaccine. Generated by immunoSEQ multiplex PCR, the TCRdb table keeps only in-frame clones and is missing some. The sample has some 84,000 clones, 80% to 90% seen once; the top ten hold around 15%. The source was peripheral blood, collected on day 0 of AZD1222 vaccination. The receptor set was obtained from an adult in good health.

This sequence joins TRBV6-5 and TRBJ2-3; the D gene is possibly TRBD2 (6 bases). With 7 bases removed from V and 2 bases from J, the gap between germline ends came to 13 bases. There are 14 residues in the CDR3. Germline values: CDR1 MNHEY, CDR2 SVGAGI. The DNA for the CDR3 is TGTGCCAGCATCGGACTACCATTCACAGATACGCAGTATTTT. Amino acids: CASIGLPFTDTQYF.

V is TRBV6-4 and J is TRBJ2-3, with 8 nucleotides matching TRBD1. The CDR3 length is 16 residues. The V segment lost 2 bases and the J segment 1 base; nucleotides outside the gene matches: 5. Germline V gene data show CDR1 as MRHNA and CDR2 as SNTAGT. In DNA form, the CDR3 reads TGTGCCAGCAGTGACCGCCCGGGACAGGGCACAGATACGCAGTATTTT. Protein sequence: CASSDRPGQGTDTQYF.

By frequency in the sample, this clone is medium-sized (0.01 to 0.1%). The V gene is TRBV18, the J gene TRBJ1-1, with 12 nucleotides matching TRBD1. The CDR3 runs 16 residues. The J segment lost 1 base and the V segment lost 5 bases, leaving 5 bases of the junction unmatched. Germline CDR1 and CDR2: KGHSH and LQKENI. CDR3 region: CASSVRDRGQNTEAFF. CDR3 coding DNA: TGTGCCAGCTCAGTCCGGGACAGGGGGCAGAACACTGAAGCTTTCTTT.

The genes are TRBV28 and TRBJ1-5; tentatively, D is TRBD1 (5 bases). V was trimmed by 6 bases and J by 3 bases, leaving 9 bases between them. The CDR3 totals 13 residues. CDR1 and CDR2 (germline): MDHEN, SYDVKM. The CDR3 spells CASRRDYNQPQHF. CDR3 DNA sequence: TGTGCCAGCAGGCGGGACTACAATCAGCCCCAGCATTTT.

The V gene is TRBV2, the J gene TRBJ1-1; a weak D match, TRBD1 (6 bases). With 4 bases removed from V and 7 bases from J, the gap between germline ends came to 16 bases. The CDR3 contains 14 residues. CDR1 and CDR2 (germline): SNHLY, FYNNEI. The CDR3 nucleotides are TGTGCCAGCAGTGTGCTGGGGGCGAGGGGTGAAGCTTTCTTT. It yields the protein CASSVLGARGEAFF.

This clone was seen more than once but under ten times. This chain uses TRBV27 with TRBJ1-1; D gene unclear. The CDR3 runs 12 residues. The germline V gene encodes CDR1 MNHEY and CDR2 SMNVEV (reference sequence). V gave up 6 bases and J gave up 2 bases, with 7 bases separating them. As DNA, the CDR3 is TGTGCCAGCAGGCCCCAAAACACTGAAGCTTTCTTT. It encodes CASRPQNTEAFF.